These T cell receptor beta chains were read from a single sample in a study of blood T cell repertoires in COVID-19. TCRdb's table, derived via immunoSEQ multiplex PCR, lists solely in-frame clones and lacks some. The profile shows roughly 140,000 clones, 81% of them singletons. Sequenced: peripheral blood. These receptors were collected from a human donor in a cohort sampled during active COVID-19. Both conserved end residues are trimmed from each CDR3. Each record gives: V gene, D gene, CDR3 protein. A D gene is named only where the DNA matches it firmly.

TRBV19 | TRBD1 | ASSSRDRVNTEAF
TRBV5-1 | NA | ASSLGGTPPWETQY
TRBV19 | NA | ASSITRGRTEAF
TRBV19 | TRBD1 | ASSPGTGLSSYEQY
TRBV9 | TRBD2 | ASSSWRGLVPEQY
TRBV6-5 | TRBD1 | ASSLDRAYAGELF
TRBV24-1 | TRBD1 | ATSDPGGQGVEEQY
TRBV28 | TRBD2 | ASSPQPGLAGYAVF
TRBV9 | TRBD2 | ASSVGGSMYEQY
TRBV27 | TRBD1 | ASSFRQGTYEQY
TRBV28 | NA | ASTPGQGGYEQY
TRBV15 | TRBD1 | ATSTRTGNSPLH
TRBV7-2 | NA | ASSLGVGLTYEQY
TRBV5-1 | NA | ASSPPSTAGYNEQF
TRBV12-3/TRBV12-4 | NA | ASSEDQGNEQY
TRBV28 | NA | ASSLESGLKYEQY
TRBV7-2 | NA | ASSLAGGGLYNQPQH
TRBV5-1 | NA | ASGSWGSGRSQETQY
TRBV5-1 | TRBD2 | ASRAAGAGDEQF
TRBV28 | TRBD1 | ATDRASGANVLT
TRBV12-3/TRBV12-4 | NA | ASSFYSTEAF
TRBV6-1 | TRBD1 | ASSEGTGIEAF
TRBV6-5 | NA | ASSPGTLEQY
TRBV6-2/TRBV6-3 | NA | ASSYGLSTETQY
TRBV28 | NA | ASNSGVAGANVLT
TRBV9 | NA | ASSGGTRPTGGYT
TRBV7-9 | NA | ASSLSGTPNEKLF
TRBV12-3/TRBV12-4 | NA | ASSFQGPEKLF
TRBV24-1 | TRBD1 | ATSDQGTGYEQY
TRBV19 | TRBD1 | ATGQGAYEQY
TRBV18 | NA | ASSSGPNQPQH
TRBV5-1 | TRBD1 | ASSQRDRATDTQY
TRBV5-1 | NA | ASSPLTRETSYEQY
TRBV29-1 | TRBD1 | SVSHLLDRDTEAF
TRBV14 | NA | ASSQVATSSGANVLT
TRBV5-1 | TRBD1 | ASAGTGQETQY
TRBV20-1 | TRBD2 | SASVSGRSTYEQY
TRBV3-1/TRBV3-2 | NA | ASSQEGLLGTDTQY
TRBV19 | NA | ASSITTGLRDEQY
TRBV7-9 | NA | ASSPRGNSGNTIY
TRBV6-2/TRBV6-3 | TRBD2 | ASSYRGTSAYQSGELF
TRBV19 | NA | ASSMSGGNYGYT
TRBV21-1 | NA | ASSSTRDSPLGQY
TRBV5-1 | TRBD1 | ASTASPTGTGVYEQY
TRBV6-5 | TRBD1 | ASSPRDRVGSPLH
TRBV28 | TRBD1 | ASSPGTGALPAAYEQY
TRBV20-1 | NA | SASGEGAEAYEQY
TRBV6-2/TRBV6-3 | NA | ASSYSSSGYT
TRBV7-2 | TRBD2 | ASSLGLGWYEQY
TRBV7-2 | TRBD2 | ASSFSGVETQY
TRBV25-1 | NA | ASSDPTSSGEKLF
TRBV19 | TRBD2 | ASQGGSGRLLNNGELF
TRBV7-3 | NA | ASSSSPSSYEQY
TRBV19 | TRBD1 | ASSTGQGTYLNTEAF
TRBV4-1 | NA | ASSQDPRFPYEQY
TRBV5-1 | TRBD1 | ASSFGTGFIDTQY
TRBV13 | TRBD1 | ASSAGTGVGGYT